The 4 T cell receptor beta chains listed next were all sequenced from one sample in a study of T cell responses to AZD1222 COVID-19 vaccine. Sequenced by immunoSEQ multiplex PCR; TCRdb stores in-frame clones only, minus some. The sample consists of fewer than 130,000 clones, 85% to 95% of them appearing once. Specimen: peripheral blood, collected on day 0 of AZD1222 vaccination. All receptors derive from an adult in good health.

CDR3 DNA: TGTGCCAGCAGCCGCGACAGGGGTAATTCACCCCTCCACTTT. As protein: CASSRDRGNSPLHF. The rearrangement uses TRBV6-5 and TRBJ1-6; 8 bases agree with TRBD1. The V and J ends lost 6 bases and 6 bases, in that order; junction bases with no gene match: 4. The germline CDR1 and CDR2 sequences are MNHEY and SVGAGI. The CDR3 is made up of 14 amino acids.

The rearrangement uses TRBV5-5 and TRBJ1-5, with 7 nucleotides matching TRBD1. Germline V gene lookup returns CDR1 SGHKS and CDR2 YYEKEE (reference sequence). The trim removed 0 bases at V and 6 bases at J, leaving 3 bases unmatched. The CDR3 runs to 14 residues. The CDR3 bases are TGTGCCAGCAGCTTGGAGGCAGGGGGTCAGCCCCAGCATTTT. This codes for CASSLEAGGQPQHF.

This chain links TRBV28 with TRBJ1-4, with TRBD1 matching over 9 bases. Germline V gene sequence: CDR1 MDHEN, CDR2 SYDVKM. Trimming cost V 5 bases and J 7 bases; bases outside gene matches: 8. This CDR3 is 15 amino acids long. This CDR3 is CASSQQGAVGEKLFF. DNA of the CDR3: TGTGCCAGCAGTCAACAGGGGGCGGTCGGTGAAAAACTGTTTTTT.

The chain links TRBV28 to TRBJ1-1; D remains ambiguous. Germline loops: CDR1 MDHEN, CDR2 SYDVKM. The CDR3 is 12 amino acids. The ends were cut back, 5 bases at V and 9 bases at J, with 13 bases in the middle. The CDR3 DNA follows: TGTGCCAGCAGTCCGCCGACCTCCCAAGCTTTCTTT. Protein product: CASSPPTSQAFF.